This T cell receptor beta chain is from a study of long-term antiretroviral therapy in people with HIV. Points on this clone: Its antigen remains unidentified.

Donors needed at least one pre-ART PBMC sample plus at least two post-ART samples. Cryopreserved PBMC numbered 1-10 million per sample before DNA extraction. Investigators performed immunoSEQ version v3.0 at survey level. Sequenced by immunoSEQ multiplex PCR; TCRdb stores in-frame clones only, minus some. The top ten hold over 1.1% of the sample, which has 15,000 to 20,000 clones, 85% to 95% seen once. Germline V lookup: CDR1 MDHEN, CDR2 SYDVKM. V was pared by 5 bases and J by 8 bases, with 15 bases between. This CDR3 comprises 14 residues. Study results and caveats: ART was followed by higher diversity that remained below transplant donor controls. Every time point showed a repertoire led by clones expanded before ART.

The material was unsorted PBMCs, obtained less than 12 years after starting antiretroviral therapy. The clonotype was recovered from a man aged 25-40 years with HIV. The rearrangement uses TRBV28 and TRBJ1-4, with D possibly TRBD1 on 5 matching bases. The CDR3 loop is CASSRPGPQEKLFF. As DNA, the CDR3 is TGTGCCAGCAGTCGCCCGGGGCCACAAGAAAAACTGTTTTTT.